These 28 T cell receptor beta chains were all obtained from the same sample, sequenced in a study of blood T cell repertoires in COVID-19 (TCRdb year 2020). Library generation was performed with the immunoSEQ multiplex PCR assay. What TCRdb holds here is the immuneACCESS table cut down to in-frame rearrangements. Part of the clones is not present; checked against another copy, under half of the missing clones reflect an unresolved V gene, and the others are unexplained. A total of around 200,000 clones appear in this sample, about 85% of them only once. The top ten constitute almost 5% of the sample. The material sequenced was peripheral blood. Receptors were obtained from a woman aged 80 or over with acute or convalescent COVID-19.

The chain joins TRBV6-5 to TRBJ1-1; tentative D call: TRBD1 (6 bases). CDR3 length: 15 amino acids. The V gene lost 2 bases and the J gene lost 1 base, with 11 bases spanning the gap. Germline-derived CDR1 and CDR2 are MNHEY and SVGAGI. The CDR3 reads CASSYRGQRNTEAFF. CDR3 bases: TGTGCCAGCAGTTACCGAGGACAGAGGAACACTGAAGCTTTCTTT.

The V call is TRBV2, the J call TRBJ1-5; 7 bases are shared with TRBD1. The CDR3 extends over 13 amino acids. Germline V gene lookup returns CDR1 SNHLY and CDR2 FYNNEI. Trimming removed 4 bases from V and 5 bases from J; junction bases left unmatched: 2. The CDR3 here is CASSAGGYQPQHF. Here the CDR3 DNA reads TGTGCCAGCAGTGCAGGGGGGTATCAGCCCCAGCATTTT. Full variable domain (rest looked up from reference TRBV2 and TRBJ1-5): EPEVTQTPSHQVTQMGQEVILRCVPISNHLYFYWYRQILGQKVEFLVSFYNNEISEKSEIFDDQFSVERPDGSNFTLKIRSTKLEDSAMYFCASSAGGYQPQHFGDGTRLSIL.

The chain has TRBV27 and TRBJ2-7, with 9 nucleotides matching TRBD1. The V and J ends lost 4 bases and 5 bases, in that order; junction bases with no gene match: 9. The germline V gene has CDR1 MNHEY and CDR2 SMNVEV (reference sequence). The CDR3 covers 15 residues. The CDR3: CASSSTRDRVDEQYF. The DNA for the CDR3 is TGTGCCAGCAGTTCAACCCGGGACAGGGTCGACGAGCAGTACTTC.

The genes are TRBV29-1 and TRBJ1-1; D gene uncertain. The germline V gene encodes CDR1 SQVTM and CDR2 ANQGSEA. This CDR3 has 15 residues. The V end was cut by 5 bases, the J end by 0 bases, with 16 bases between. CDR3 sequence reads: CSVRPGGSLNTEAFF. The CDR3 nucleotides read TGCAGCGTTCGCCCCGGCGGTTCCCTGAACACTGAAGCTTTCTTT.

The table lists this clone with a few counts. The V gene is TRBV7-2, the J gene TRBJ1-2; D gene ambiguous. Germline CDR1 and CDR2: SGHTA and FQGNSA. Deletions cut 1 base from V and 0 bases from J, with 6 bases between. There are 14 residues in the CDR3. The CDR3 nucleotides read TGTGCCAGCAGCTTAGGTCCCGCTAACTATGGCTACACCTTC. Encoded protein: CASSLGPANYGYTF.

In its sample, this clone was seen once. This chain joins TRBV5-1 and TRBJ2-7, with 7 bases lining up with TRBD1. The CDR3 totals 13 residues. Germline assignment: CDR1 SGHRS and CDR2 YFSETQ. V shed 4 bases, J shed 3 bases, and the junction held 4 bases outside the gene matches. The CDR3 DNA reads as TGCGCCAGCAGCCGGGACAGTAACTACGAGCAGTACTTC. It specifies CASSRDSNYEQYF. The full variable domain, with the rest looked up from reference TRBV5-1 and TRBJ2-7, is KAGVTQTPRYLIKTRGQQVTLSCSPISGHRSVSWYQQTPGQGLQFLFEYFSETQRNKGNFPGRFSGRQFSNSRSEMNVSTLELGDSALYLCASSRDSNYEQYFGPGTRLTVT.

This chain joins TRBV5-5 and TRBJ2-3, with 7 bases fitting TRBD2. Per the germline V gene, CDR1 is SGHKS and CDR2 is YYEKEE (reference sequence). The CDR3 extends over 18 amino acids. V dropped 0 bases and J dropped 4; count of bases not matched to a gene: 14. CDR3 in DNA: TGTGCCAGCAGCTTGGCCCTCCGGCTGGCCCGGGGGGCAGATACGCAGTATTTT. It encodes CASSLALRLARGADTQYF.

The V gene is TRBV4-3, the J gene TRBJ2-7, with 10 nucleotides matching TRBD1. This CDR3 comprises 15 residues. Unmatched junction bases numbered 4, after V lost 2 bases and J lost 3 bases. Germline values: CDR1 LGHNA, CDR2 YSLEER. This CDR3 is CASSQRTGGIYEQYF. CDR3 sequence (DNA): TGCGCCAGCAGCCAACGGACAGGGGGGATCTACGAGCAGTACTTC.

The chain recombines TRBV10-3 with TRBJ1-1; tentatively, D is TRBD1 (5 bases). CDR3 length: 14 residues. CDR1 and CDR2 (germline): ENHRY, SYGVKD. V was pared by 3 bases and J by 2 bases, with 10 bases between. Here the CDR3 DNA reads TGTGCCATCAGTGATAGTCAGGGAAACACTGAAGCTTTCTTT. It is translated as CAISDSQGNTEAFF.

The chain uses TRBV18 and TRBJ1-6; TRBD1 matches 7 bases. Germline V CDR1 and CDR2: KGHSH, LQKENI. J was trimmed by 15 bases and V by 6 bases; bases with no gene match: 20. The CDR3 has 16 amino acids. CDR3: CASSLTETGSGGYLHF. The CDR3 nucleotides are TGTGCCAGCTCCCTAACTGAGACAGGGAGTGGGGGATACCTCCACTTT.

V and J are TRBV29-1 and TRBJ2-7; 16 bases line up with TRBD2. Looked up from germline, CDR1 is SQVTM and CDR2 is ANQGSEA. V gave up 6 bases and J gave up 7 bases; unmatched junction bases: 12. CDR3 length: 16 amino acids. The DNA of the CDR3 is TGCAGCGTCATCGGGACTAGCGGGAGGGGGGCCTGGGAGCAGTACTTC. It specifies CSVIGTSGRGAWEQYF.

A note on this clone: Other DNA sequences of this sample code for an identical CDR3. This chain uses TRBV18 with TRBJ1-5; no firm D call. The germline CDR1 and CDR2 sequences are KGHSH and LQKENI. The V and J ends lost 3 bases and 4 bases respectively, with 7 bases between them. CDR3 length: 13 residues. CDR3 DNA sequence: TGTGCCAGCTCACCGCCGGGGAATCAGCCCCAGCATTTT. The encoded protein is CASSPPGNQPQHF.

The CDR3 DNA is TGTGCCAGTAGTATAAGGAGCTCCTATAATTCACCCCTCCACTTT. Protein sequence: CASSIRSSYNSPLHF. The genes are TRBV19 and TRBJ1-6; D is ambiguous. V shed 2 bases and J shed 0 bases, with 5 bases lying between them. The V gene's germline CDR1 is LNHDA and CDR2 SQIVND (reference sequence). The CDR3 spans 15 residues.

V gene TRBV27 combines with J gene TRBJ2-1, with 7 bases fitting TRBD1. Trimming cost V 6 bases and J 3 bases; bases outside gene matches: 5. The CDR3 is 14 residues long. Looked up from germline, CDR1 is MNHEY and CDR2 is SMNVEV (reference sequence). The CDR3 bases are TGTGCCAGCAGCCGGGACAGAAACTACAATGAGCAGTTCTTC. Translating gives CASSRDRNYNEQFF.

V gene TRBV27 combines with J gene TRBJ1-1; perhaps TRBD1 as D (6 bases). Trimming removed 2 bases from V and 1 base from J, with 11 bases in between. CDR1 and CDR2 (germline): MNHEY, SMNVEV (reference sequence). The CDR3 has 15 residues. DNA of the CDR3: TGTGCCAGCAGTTTACGTCGCAGGGGGAACACTGAAGCTTTCTTT. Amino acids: CASSLRRRGNTEAFF.

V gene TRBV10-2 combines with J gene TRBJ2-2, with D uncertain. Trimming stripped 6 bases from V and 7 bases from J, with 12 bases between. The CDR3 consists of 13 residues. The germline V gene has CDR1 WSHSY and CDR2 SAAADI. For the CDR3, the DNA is TGCGCCAGCAGGACGGGTTTGGGCGGGGAGCTGTTTTTT. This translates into CASRTGLGGELFF.

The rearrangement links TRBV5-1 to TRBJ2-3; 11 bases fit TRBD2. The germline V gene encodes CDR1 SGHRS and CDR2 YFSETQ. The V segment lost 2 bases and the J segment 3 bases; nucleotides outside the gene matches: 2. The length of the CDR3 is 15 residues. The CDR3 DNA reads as TGCGCCAGCAGCTTTAGCGGGAGGGTGACAGATACGCAGTATTTT. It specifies CASSFSGRVTDTQYF.

For the CDR3, the DNA is TGTGCCAGCAGCGCACCGGGTGGAAACACCATATATTTT. This sequence encodes CASSAPGGNTIYF. The rearrangement links TRBV2 to TRBJ1-3; unclear D gene. In germline, CDR1 is SNHLY, CDR2 FYNNEI. The V end was cut by 6 bases, the J end by 3 bases, with 9 bases between. This CDR3 has 13 amino acids. The variable domain in full, with the rest retrieved from reference TRBV2 and TRBJ1-3, is EPEVTQTPSHQVTQMGQEVILRCVPISNHLYFYWYRQILGQKVEFLVSFYNNEISEKSEIFDDQFSVERPDGSNFTLKIRSTKLEDSAMYFCASSAPGGNTIYFGEGSWLTVV.

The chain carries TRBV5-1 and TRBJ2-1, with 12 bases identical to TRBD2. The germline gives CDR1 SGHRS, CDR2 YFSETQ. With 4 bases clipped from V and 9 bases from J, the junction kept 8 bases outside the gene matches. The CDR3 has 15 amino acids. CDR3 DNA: TGCGCCAGCAGCCGTACTAGCGGGAGGCCGGGTGAGCAGTTCTTC. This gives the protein CASSRTSGRPGEQFF.

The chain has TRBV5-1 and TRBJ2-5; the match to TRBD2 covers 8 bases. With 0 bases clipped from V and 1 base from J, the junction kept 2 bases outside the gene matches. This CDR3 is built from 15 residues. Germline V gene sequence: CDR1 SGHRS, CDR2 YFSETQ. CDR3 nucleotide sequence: TGCGCCAGCAGCTTGGCCGGGACTAGCCAAGAGACCCAGTACTTC. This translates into CASSLAGTSQETQYF.

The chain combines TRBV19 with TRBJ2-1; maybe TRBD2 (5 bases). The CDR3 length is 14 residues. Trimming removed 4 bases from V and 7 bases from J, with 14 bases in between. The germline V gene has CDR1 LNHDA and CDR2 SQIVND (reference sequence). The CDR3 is CASSRTGFWNEQFF. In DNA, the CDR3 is TGTGCCAGTAGTAGGACGGGGTTCTGGAATGAGCAGTTCTTC.

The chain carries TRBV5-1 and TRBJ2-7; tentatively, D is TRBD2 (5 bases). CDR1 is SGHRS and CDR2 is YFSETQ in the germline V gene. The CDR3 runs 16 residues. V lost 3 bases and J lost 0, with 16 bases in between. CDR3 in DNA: TGCGCCAGCAGCTCGGTTCTAGCTCCATACTCCTACGAGCAGTACTTC. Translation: CASSSVLAPYSYEQYF.

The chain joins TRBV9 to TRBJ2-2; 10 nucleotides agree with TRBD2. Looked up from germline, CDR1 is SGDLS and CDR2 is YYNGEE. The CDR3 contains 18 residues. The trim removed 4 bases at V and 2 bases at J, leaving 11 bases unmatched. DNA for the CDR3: TGTGCCAGCAGCCGAGGGCTAGCGGGAGACCCCAACACCGGGGAGCTGTTTTTT. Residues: CASSRGLAGDPNTGELFF.

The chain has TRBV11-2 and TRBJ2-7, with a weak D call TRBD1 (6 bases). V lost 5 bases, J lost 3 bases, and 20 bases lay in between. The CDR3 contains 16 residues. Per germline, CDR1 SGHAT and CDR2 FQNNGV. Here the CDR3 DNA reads TGTGCCAGCAGCGGTCTGGATGGTCCAGGGGTCTACGAGCAGTACTTC. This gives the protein CASSGLDGPGVYEQYF. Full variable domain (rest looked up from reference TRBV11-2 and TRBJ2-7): EAGVAQSPRYKIIEKRQSVAFWCNPISGHATLYWYQQILGQGPKLLIQFQNNGVVDDSQLPKDRFSAERLKGVDSTLKIQPAKLEDSAVYLCASSGLDGPGVYEQYFGPGTRLTVT.

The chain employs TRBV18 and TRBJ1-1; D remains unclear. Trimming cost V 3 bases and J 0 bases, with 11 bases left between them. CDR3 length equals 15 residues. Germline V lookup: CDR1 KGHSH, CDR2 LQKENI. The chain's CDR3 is CASSPSGNMNTEAFF. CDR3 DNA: TGTGCCAGCTCACCCTCGGGAAACATGAACACTGAAGCTTTCTTT.

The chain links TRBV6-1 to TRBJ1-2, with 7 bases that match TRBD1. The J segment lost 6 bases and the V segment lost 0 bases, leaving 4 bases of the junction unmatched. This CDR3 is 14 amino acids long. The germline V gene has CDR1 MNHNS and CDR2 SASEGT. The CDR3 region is CASSEAVGGDGYTF. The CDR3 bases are TGTGCCAGCAGTGAAGCGGTAGGGGGCGATGGCTACACCTTC.

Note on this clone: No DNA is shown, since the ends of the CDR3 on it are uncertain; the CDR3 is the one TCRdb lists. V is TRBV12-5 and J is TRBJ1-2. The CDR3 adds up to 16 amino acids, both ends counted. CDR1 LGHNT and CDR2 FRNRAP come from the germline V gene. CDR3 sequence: CASGLVMGQAGGGYTF.

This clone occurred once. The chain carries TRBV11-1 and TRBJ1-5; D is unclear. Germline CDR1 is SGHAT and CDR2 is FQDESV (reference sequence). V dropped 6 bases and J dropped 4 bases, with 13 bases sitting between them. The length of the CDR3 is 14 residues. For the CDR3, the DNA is TGTGCCAGCAGTCATCGACCGACAAATCAGCCCCAGCATTTT. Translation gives CASSHRPTNQPQHF.